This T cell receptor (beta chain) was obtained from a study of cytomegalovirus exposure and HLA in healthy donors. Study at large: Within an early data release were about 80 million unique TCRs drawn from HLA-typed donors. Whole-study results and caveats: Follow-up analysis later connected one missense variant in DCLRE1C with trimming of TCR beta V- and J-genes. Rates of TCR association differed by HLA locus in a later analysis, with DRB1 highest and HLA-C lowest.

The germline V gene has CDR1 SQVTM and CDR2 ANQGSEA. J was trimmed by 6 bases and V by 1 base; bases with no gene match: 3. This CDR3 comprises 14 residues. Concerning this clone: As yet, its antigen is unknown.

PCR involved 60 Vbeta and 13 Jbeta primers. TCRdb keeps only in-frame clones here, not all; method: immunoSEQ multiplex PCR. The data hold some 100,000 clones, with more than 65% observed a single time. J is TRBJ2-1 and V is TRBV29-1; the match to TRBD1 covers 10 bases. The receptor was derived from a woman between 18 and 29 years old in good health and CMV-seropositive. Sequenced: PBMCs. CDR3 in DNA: TGCAGCGTTGAAGGGGACAGGGGTCGCAATGAGCAGTTCTTC. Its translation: CSVEGDRGRNEQFF.